These 30 T cell receptor beta chains were sequenced from one sample in a study of PD-1 blockade in classical Hodgkin lymphoma. Clones were sequenced by immunoSEQ multiplex PCR, and TCRdb holds only the in-frame ones, with some missing. The sample has tens of thousands of clones; about 93% are singletons. Stated time point: newly diagnosed, previously untreated cHL patient sample. The sequenced sample was peripheral blood mononuclear cells (PBMCs). The source is a human donor with classical Hodgkin lymphoma.

The chain recombines TRBV5-1 with TRBJ2-2; TRBD1 aligns across 9 bases. Trimming removed 4 bases from V and 4 bases from J; junction bases left unmatched: 8. The CDR3 extends over 16 amino acids. Germline values: CDR1 SGHRS, CDR2 YFSETQ. The CDR3 protein is CASSQDRGIGTGELFF. The CDR3 DNA reads TGCGCCAGCAGCCAGGACAGGGGAATTGGCACCGGGGAGCTGTTTTTT. The complete variable domain, with remaining parts taken from reference TRBV5-1 and TRBJ2-2, reads KAGVTQTPRYLIKTRGQQVTLSCSPISGHRSVSWYQQTPGQGLQFLFEYFSETQRNKGNFPGRFSGRQFSNSRSEMNVSTLELGDSALYLCASSQDRGIGTGELFFGEGSRLTVL.

The V gene is TRBV5-5, the J gene TRBJ2-1; 8 positions agree with TRBD2. This CDR3 spans 16 amino acids. Germline CDR1 SGHKS, CDR2 YYEKEE (reference sequence). J gave up 0 bases and V 0 bases, and 2 bases lay outside the gene matches. This CDR3 is CASSLGLAGSYNEQFF. CDR3 in DNA: TGTGCCAGCAGCTTGGGGCTAGCGGGCTCCTACAATGAGCAGTTCTTC.

This clone was seen just once. The V and J genes are TRBV5-6 and TRBJ2-7; 10 positions match TRBD1. Germline trimming cut 4 bases from V and 5 bases from J; bases unmatched to any gene: 3. Germline-derived CDR1 and CDR2 are SGHDT and YYEEEE. The CDR3 loop spans 13 amino acids. The chain's CDR3 is CASSPDRGDEQYF. DNA for the CDR3: TGTGCCAGCAGCCCGGACAGGGGGGACGAGCAGTACTTC.

The chain joins TRBV28 to TRBJ1-5, with D perhaps matching TRBD1 (5 bases). Trimming took 7 bases from V and 1 from J, leaving 14 bases between them. The CDR3 spans 15 residues. From germline, CDR1 is MDHEN and CDR2 SYDVKM. In nucleotides, the CDR3 is TGTGCCAGCACCCGAGGGACCCCGAGCAATCAGCCCCAGCATTTT. Translation gives CASTRGTPSNQPQHF.

The chain recombines TRBV6-6 with TRBJ2-2; D perhaps matches TRBD1 (5 bases). The germline V and J ends were trimmed by 6 bases and 0 bases, with 8 bases remaining between them. CDR3 length: 14 amino acids. Germline CDR1 MNHNY, CDR2 SVGAGI (reference sequence). Here the CDR3 reads CASRKGSNTGELFF. In nucleotides, the CDR3 is TGTGCCAGCAGGAAGGGGTCGAACACCGGGGAGCTGTTTTTT.

The chain uses TRBV5-5 and TRBJ2-2; 11 bases map to TRBD1. CDR3 length: 15 amino acids. Germline CDR1 and CDR2: SGHKS and YYEKEE (reference sequence). V lost 3 bases to trimming and J lost 3 bases; unmatched junction nucleotides: 1. DNA for the CDR3: TGTGCCAGCAGCTGGACAGGGGGCGACACCGGGGAGCTGTTTTTT. Encoded protein: CASSWTGGDTGELFF. Looking up the rest from reference TRBV5-5 and TRBJ2-2 gives the full variable domain: DAGVTQSPTHLIKTRGQQVTLRCSPISGHKSVSWYQQVLGQGPQFIFQYYEKEERGRGNFPDRFSARQFPNYSSELNVNALLLGDSALYLCASSWTGGDTGELFFGEGSRLTVL.

This clone appeared once. This chain connects TRBV28 to TRBJ2-1; 14 bases map to TRBD2. V shed 5 bases, J shed 9 bases, and the junction held 9 bases outside the gene matches. The CDR3 runs 16 residues. The V gene's germline CDR1 is MDHEN and CDR2 SYDVKM. The CDR3 bases are TGTGCCAGCAGTCGCCCGCCGGGACTAGCGGGGGCTGAGCAGTTCTTC. This gives the protein CASSRPPGLAGAEQFF.

The rearrangement links TRBV19 to TRBJ2-3, with D unclear. The CDR3 length is 13 residues. Germline CDR1 LNHDA, CDR2 SQIVND (reference sequence). V was shortened by 7 bases and J by 3 bases, with 11 bases between the two germline ends. CDR3 region: CASKRSGTDTQYF. The CDR3 coding sequence is TGTGCCAGTAAACGAAGTGGGACAGATACGCAGTATTTT. Together with reference TRBV19 and TRBJ2-3, the CDR3 gives the full variable domain: DGGITQSPKYLFRKEGQNVTLSCEQNLNHDAMYWYRQDPGQGLRLIYYSQIVNDFQKGDIAEGYSVSREKKESFPLTVTSAQKNPTAFYLCASKRSGTDTQYFGPGTRLTVL.

The rearrangement uses TRBV9 and TRBJ2-3; TRBD2 might be the D (6 bases). Germline CDR1 reads SGDLS; CDR2 reads YYNGEE. Trimming cost V 0 bases and J 7 bases, with 15 bases left between them. The CDR3 covers 15 residues. The CDR3 spells CASSVEDYSVNTQYF. CDR3 DNA: TGTGCCAGCAGCGTAGAGGACTACAGTGTCAATACGCAGTATTTT.

The J gene is TRBJ1-6, the V gene TRBV7-8; tentative D call: TRBD1 (6 bases). CDR1 is SGHVS, CDR2 FQNEAQ, per germline. This CDR3 has 15 residues. Trimming took off 5 bases at V and 11 bases at J, with 19 bases between the two ends. The CDR3 loop is CASSMTWTEGTPLHF. The CDR3 DNA reads TGTGCCAGCAGCATGACGTGGACAGAAGGAACACCCCTCCACTTT.

The chain couples TRBV7-8 to TRBJ2-7; 9 positions match TRBD2. The CDR3 loop spans 13 amino acids. The V segment lost 5 bases and the J segment 3 bases; nucleotides outside the gene matches: 2. In germline, CDR1 is SGHVS, CDR2 FQNEAQ. In DNA form, the CDR3 reads TGTGCCAGCAGCAGGACTAGCGACTACGAGCAGTACTTC. The encoded protein is CASSRTSDYEQYF.

CDR3 nucleotide sequence: TGTGCCAGCAGTGCTACAAATACACGGGAAAAACTGTTTTTT. Its translation is CASSATNTREKLFF. The J gene is TRBJ1-4, the V gene TRBV25-1; D remains ambiguous. Per germline, CDR1 MGHDK and CDR2 SYGVNS. This CDR3 has 14 amino acids. Trimming took off 4 bases at V and 8 bases at J, with 14 bases between the two ends. Full variable domain (missing parts from reference TRBV25-1 and TRBJ1-4): EADIYQTPRYLVIGTGKKITLECSQTMGHDKMYWYQQDPGMELHLIHYSYGVNSTEKGDLSSESTVSRIRTEHFPLTLESARPSHTSQYLCASSATNTREKLFFGSGTQLSVL.

The V gene is TRBV9, the J gene TRBJ2-1; D might be TRBD1 (6 bases). V lost 4 bases and J lost 7, with 9 bases in between. This CDR3 has 12 amino acids. CDR1 is SGDLS, CDR2 YYNGEE, per germline. The CDR3: CASSRDRNEQFF. The CDR3 coding sequence is TGTGCCAGCAGCCGAGACAGGAATGAGCAGTTCTTC. The full variable domain, completed using reference TRBV9 and TRBJ2-1, is DSGVTQTPKHLITATGQRVTLRCSPRSGDLSVYWYQQSLDQGLQFLIQYYNGEERAKGNILERFSAQQFPDLHSELNLSSLELGDSALYFCASSRDRNEQFFGPGTRLTVL.

The V call is TRBV7-9, the J call TRBJ1-1; no reliable D call. Trimming took 3 bases from V and 0 from J, leaving 5 bases between them. The CDR3 runs 13 residues. Germline values: CDR1 SEHNR, CDR2 FQNEAQ (reference sequence). The chain's CDR3 is CASSFFVNTEAFF. The CDR3 bases are TGTGCCAGCAGCTTCTTCGTGAACACTGAAGCTTTCTTT.

This rearrangement joins TRBV28 to TRBJ1-1; D is unclear. Germline assignment: CDR1 MDHEN and CDR2 SYDVKM. The V end lost 5 bases, the J end lost 1 base, and 8 bases lay between the germline ends. The CDR3 runs 13 residues. In nucleotides, the CDR3 is TGTGCCAGCAGTGCCCGGTGGAACACTGAAGCTTTCTTT. Translating gives CASSARWNTEAFF.

The chain couples TRBV4-1 to TRBJ1-4, with a possible D match to TRBD1 (5 bases). V shed 4 bases and J shed 4 bases, with 13 bases lying between them. There are 15 residues in the CDR3. Germline CDR1 reads MGHRA; CDR2 reads YSYEKL. Written as DNA, the CDR3 is TGCGCCAGCAGCCCATGGGACGGGATTAATGAAAAACTGTTTTTT. As protein: CASSPWDGINEKLFF.

This clone was recorded once. This chain links TRBV1 with TRBJ2-7. TRBV1 corresponds to a pseudogene. There are 15 residues in the CDR3. CDR3 DNA: TGCACCAGCAGCCAAGATGTCGGGCATTGGTACGAGCAGTGCTTC. It translates to CTSSQDVGHWYEQCF.

This clone was counted a single time. This chain connects TRBV5-8 to TRBJ2-7; D gene ambiguous. The ends were cut back, 4 bases at V and 9 bases at J, with 11 bases in the middle. The CDR3 has 11 amino acids. The V gene's germline CDR1 is SGHTS and CDR2 YDEGEE. The CDR3 sequence is CASSRDLGQYF. CDR3 DNA sequence: TGTGCCAGCAGCCGCGACCTGGGGCAGTACTTC.

This chain connects TRBV28 to TRBJ2-2; D is unresolved. The V and J ends lost 6 bases and 5 bases respectively, with 13 bases between them. Germline V CDR1 and CDR2: MDHEN, SYDVKM. This CDR3 region has 14 residues. CDR3 bases: TGTGCCAGCAGAAACGAAAGGAATACCGGGGAGCTGTTTTTT. Its translation: CASRNERNTGELFF.

The V call is TRBV7-2, the J call TRBJ1-5, with a possible D match to TRBD1 (5 bases). CDR3 length: 12 amino acids. With 5 bases removed from V and 9 bases from J, the gap between germline ends came to 11 bases. Germline V gives CDR1 SGHTA, CDR2 FQGNSA. As DNA, the CDR3 is TGTGCCAGCAGCGTGACAGCCGCGCCCCAGCATTTT. Amino acids: CASSVTAAPQHF.

The chain combines TRBV7-2 with TRBJ2-5; no definite D call. Germline CDR1 SGHTA, CDR2 FQGNSA. V was trimmed by 3 bases and J by 1 base, leaving 9 bases between them. The CDR3 runs 14 residues. The CDR3 protein is CASSLYGAQETQYF. The CDR3 region has the DNA TGTGCCAGCAGCTTGTACGGAGCCCAAGAGACCCAGTACTTC.

The table lists this clone with a count of one. The gene calls are TRBV5-4 and TRBJ1-1; 8 positions match TRBD1. The CDR3 runs to 15 residues. Germline V gene lookup returns CDR1 SGHNT and CDR2 YYREEE (reference sequence). V lost 2 bases, J lost 2 bases, and 5 bases stayed unmatched. The CDR3 nucleotides are TGTGCCAGCAGCTTAGGGGGACAGGTAAACACTGAAGCTTTCTTT. Translated, it gives CASSLGGQVNTEAFF.

The genes are TRBV28 and TRBJ1-2, with a possible D match to TRBD1 (6 bases). The germline gives CDR1 MDHEN, CDR2 SYDVKM. The V gene lost 7 bases and the J gene lost 2 bases, with 17 bases spanning the gap. The CDR3 is 15 residues long. For the CDR3, the DNA is TGTGCCAGCACCAAAACGGGTACAGGGAACTATGGCTACACCTTC. This gives the protein CASTKTGTGNYGYTF.

This chain uses TRBV10-3 with TRBJ2-3; a possible D gene is TRBD1 (5 bases). The V gene's germline CDR1 is ENHRY and CDR2 SYGVKD. This CDR3 is 16 amino acids long. Trimming removed 3 bases at V and 2 bases at J, with 15 bases between. Here the CDR3 DNA reads TGTGCCATCAGTGAATTGAGGACAACTCTCACAGATACGCAGTATTTT. This translates into CAISELRTTLTDTQYF.

The chain uses TRBV4-2 and TRBJ2-7, with D hard to call. Trimming pared 0 bases from V and 0 bases from J, leaving 15 bases between. The CDR3 contains 17 residues. CDR1 LGHNA and CDR2 YNFKEQ come from the germline V gene. CDR3 sequence: CASSQEEAGSSSYEQYF. The CDR3, as DNA: TGTGCCAGCAGCCAAGAAGAGGCCGGATCGAGCTCCTACGAGCAGTACTTC.

The chain joins TRBV9 to TRBJ2-1; D unclear. The CDR3 is made up of 13 amino acids. Deletions cut 4 bases from V and 10 bases from J, with 15 bases between. The germline CDR1 and CDR2 sequences are SGDLS and YYNGEE. The CDR3: CASSLELVTEQFF. The CDR3 region has the DNA TGTGCCAGCAGCCTTGAGTTGGTTACGGAGCAGTTCTTC.

The chain carries TRBV6-1 and TRBJ2-7; TRBD1 might be the D (6 bases). V lost 6 bases and J 0 bases, leaving 15 bases between the germline ends. Germline V gives CDR1 MNHNS, CDR2 SASEGT. The CDR3 runs to 15 residues. CDR3 loop: CASRARDTSSYEQYF. CDR3 DNA sequence: TGTGCCAGCAGGGCTCGGGACACCTCCTCCTACGAGCAGTACTTC.

The genes are TRBV6-6 and TRBJ2-7, with D unresolved. This CDR3 contains 13 residues. V was clipped by 2 bases and J by 0 bases, with 5 bases between them. Germline V gene sequence: CDR1 MNHNY, CDR2 SVGAGI (reference sequence). The CDR3 loop is CASSYGNSYEQYF. The DNA for the CDR3 is TGTGCCAGCAGTTACGGCAACTCCTACGAGCAGTACTTC.

This chain joins TRBV15 and TRBJ2-1; 7 bases match TRBD2. Per germline, CDR1 LNHNV and CDR2 YYDKDF (reference sequence). The ends lost 1 base at V and 9 bases at J; junction bases unmatched: 15. The CDR3 contains 17 residues. The CDR3: CATSRGLRASGGVEQFF. The DNA for the CDR3 is TGTGCCACCAGCAGAGGCCTGCGGGCTAGCGGAGGGGTTGAGCAGTTCTTC.

V is TRBV5-4 and J is TRBJ1-4; tentative D call: TRBD1 (6 bases). The germline CDR1 and CDR2 sequences are SGHNT and YYREEE (reference sequence). The V and J ends lost 4 bases and 6 bases respectively, with 16 bases between them. The CDR3 loop spans 15 amino acids. CDR3 sequence: CASSRNTDRDEKLFF. CDR3 sequence (DNA): TGTGCCAGCAGCCGCAATACGGACAGAGATGAAAAACTGTTTTTT.